One and the same sample provided the 30 T cell receptor beta chains below, sequenced in a study of blood T cells in healthy people across ages. PCR was performed a second time for roughly 7 to 12 cycles using a sample-barcoded 5' primer and a J-beta primer mix. In TCRdb, the 5' RACE reads were re-called with MiXCR into one record per CDR3 protein. The sample yields around 900,000 distinct CDR3 sequences, 25% to 30% seen once. Sequenced input: blood. Receptors were obtained from a woman older than 75 in good health.

Ten or more counts support this clonotype. The chain links TRBV7-9 to TRBJ2-1; a weak D match, TRBD1 (6 bases). V was pared by 5 bases and J by 0 bases, with 23 bases between. The CDR3 runs to 19 residues. Germline V gives CDR1 SEHNR, CDR2 FQNEAQ (reference sequence). CDR3 loop: CASSDPVGRGSSSYNEQFF. DNA for the CDR3: TGTGCCAGCAGCGACCCCGTAGGCAGGGGTTCCTCCTCCTACAATGAGCAGTTCTTC.

In this sample, this clonotype turned up many times. V usage is TRBV20-1 and J usage is TRBJ1-1; D might be TRBD1 (6 bases). In germline, CDR1 is DFQATT, CDR2 SNEGSKA (reference sequence). V lost 4 bases and J lost 6, with 15 bases in between. This CDR3 has 13 amino acids. The CDR3 spells CSATRAGAAEAFF. The CDR3 DNA reads as TGCAGTGCTACTCGGGCGGGGGCCGCTGAAGCTTTCTTT.

This clonotype showed up many times. This chain uses TRBV12-3 or TRBV12-4 with TRBJ1-6; the match to TRBD1 covers 8 bases. With 6 bases clipped from V and 7 bases from J, the junction kept 5 bases outside the gene matches. The CDR3 runs to 14 residues. CDR3 sequence (DNA): TGTGCCAGCAGGTCGACAGGGGTCAATTCACCCCTCCACTTT. This encodes CASRSTGVNSPLHF.

The chain has TRBV7-9 and TRBJ1-5, with no clear D. CDR1 is SEHNR, CDR2 FQNEAQ, per germline (reference sequence). This CDR3 has 13 amino acids. Trimming took off 1 base at V and 6 bases at J, with 7 bases between the two ends. The CDR3, as DNA: TGTGCCAGCAGCTTAGATGGCGTTCAGCCCCAGCATTTT. Encoded protein: CASSLDGVQPQHF.

Details on this clonotype: A much bigger clone sits one base away, suggesting this may be a read error. The gene calls are TRBV20-1 and TRBJ2-5; 7 bases match TRBD1. The closer fit of TRBJ2-4 to the DNA end suggests the J call may be wrong. CDR3 length: 15 amino acids. Germline V CDR1 and CDR2: DFQATT, SNEGSKA (reference sequence). The CDR3 is CSAGQGGQIKNIQYF. The CDR3, as DNA: TGCAGTGCTGGCCAAGGGGGCCAGATTAAAAACATTCAGTACTTC.

This clonotype was picked up many times. The rearrangement links TRBV29-1 to TRBJ2-5; TRBD1 agrees at 10 bases. CDR1 and CDR2 from the germline V gene are SQVTM and ANQGSEA. V gave up 0 bases and J gave up 5 bases; unmatched junction bases: 6. This CDR3 contains 15 residues. CDR3 protein: CSVEDPGQGWETQYF. The DNA for the CDR3 is TGCAGCGTTGAAGATCCGGGACAGGGGTGGGAGACCCAGTACTTC.

A word on this clonotype: The junction departs from the called germline gene at one end, perhaps through a read error. The J gene is TRBJ1-4, the V gene TRBV7-9; D possibly corresponds to TRBD1 (5 bases). The germline V gene encodes CDR1 SEHNR and CDR2 FQNEAQ (reference sequence). This CDR3 is built from 16 residues. The CDR3 sequence: CARSLGSSQGYEKLFF. The CDR3 DNA follows: TGTGCCAGGAGCTTAGGAAGCTCGCAGGGCTATGAAAAACTGTTTTTT.

This clonotype appeared a few times. The chain has TRBV30 and TRBJ2-3; no clear D gene. The CDR3 loop spans 13 amino acids. The V gene lost 3 bases and the J gene lost 3 bases, with 10 bases spanning the gap. From germline, CDR1 is GTSNPN and CDR2 SVGIG (reference sequence). The chain's CDR3 is CAWSVGSTDTQYF. The DNA of the CDR3 is TGTGCCTGGAGCGTCGGATCGACAGATACGCAGTATTTT. The full variable domain, rest sourced from reference TRBV30 and TRBJ2-3, is SQTIHQWPATLVQPVGSPLSLECTVEGTSNPNLYWYRQAAGRGLQLLFYSVGIGQISSEVPQNLSASRPQDRQFILSSKKLLLSDSGFYLCAWSVGSTDTQYFGPGTRLTVL.

This clonotype was detected only a few times. V is TRBV5-6 and J is TRBJ2-2; perhaps D is TRBD1 or TRBD2 (6 bases each). V gave up 1 base and J gave up 7 bases, with 20 bases separating them. Germline assignment: CDR1 SGHDT and CDR2 YYEEEE. This CDR3 spans 17 amino acids. In nucleotides, the CDR3 is TGTGCCAGCAGCTTGTCGGGGGCGGCGGGCCAGTACGGGGAGCTGTTTTTT. Its protein product is CASSLSGAAGQYGELFF.

This clonotype came up a few times. This chain connects TRBV7-2 to TRBJ2-7; 13 positions agree with TRBD2. Germline values: CDR1 SGHTA, CDR2 FQGNSA. J was trimmed by 5 bases and V by 1 base; bases with no gene match: 2. CDR3 length: 15 residues. CDR3 region: CASSLGTSGSDEQYF. The CDR3 region has the DNA TGTGCCAGCAGCTTAGGGACTAGCGGGAGTGACGAGCAGTACTTC.

The chain links TRBV7-2 to TRBJ1-4; unclear D gene. The V gene's germline CDR1 is SGHTA and CDR2 FQGNSA. The ends were cut back, 5 bases at V and 1 base at J, with 11 bases in the middle. CDR3 length: 15 amino acids. The CDR3 protein is CASSPKTETNEKLFF. In DNA form, the CDR3 reads TGTGCCAGCAGCCCTAAGACGGAAACTAATGAAAAACTGTTTTTT.

This clonotype was detected many times. The V call is TRBV20-1, the J call TRBJ2-5; 7 bases are a match to TRBD2. J lost 4 bases, V lost 3 bases, and 11 bases had no gene match. In germline, CDR1 is DFQATT, CDR2 SNEGSKA (reference sequence). This CDR3 has 15 residues. The CDR3 loop is CSARNLADPLETQYF. The CDR3 DNA reads TGCAGTGCTAGGAATCTAGCGGACCCTCTAGAGACCCAGTACTTC.

This clonotype occurred many times. The chain has TRBV24-1 and TRBJ2-1, with 8 bases matching TRBD1. V shed 3 bases and J 8 bases; nucleotides not matched to a gene: 5. Germline CDR1 reads KGHDR; CDR2 reads SFDVKD. The CDR3 covers 14 residues. CDR3 region: CATSDQGQGYEQFF. The DNA of the CDR3 is TGTGCCACCAGTGATCAAGGACAGGGCTATGAGCAGTTCTTC.

Ten or more counts support this clonotype. J is TRBJ2-5 and V is TRBV6-2 or TRBV6-3, with a possible D match to TRBD2 (6 bases). Looked up from germline, CDR1 is MNHEY and CDR2 is SVGEGT. The V end was cut by 0 bases, the J end by 4 bases, with 12 bases between. The CDR3 length is 15 residues. The CDR3 is CASSYSLGTGETQYF. The CDR3 DNA reads TGTGCCAGCAGTTACTCTTTAGGGACTGGAGAGACCCAGTACTTC.

This clonotype occurred many times. The genes are TRBV6-5 and TRBJ2-3; a weak D match, TRBD1 (5 bases). The V gene lost 6 bases and the J gene lost 1 base, with 17 bases spanning the gap. Germline CDR1 is MNHEY and CDR2 is SVGAGI. This CDR3 has 16 amino acids. CDR3 sequence reads: CASSQTPPTGTDTQYF. DNA for the CDR3: TGTGCCAGCAGCCAAACACCTCCGACAGGCACAGATACGCAGTATTTT.

The sample holds a few counts of this clonotype. The rearrangement links TRBV5-1 to TRBJ2-7, with D maybe TRBD1 (7 bases). V lost 2 bases and J lost 9, with 12 bases in between. CDR1 is SGHRS and CDR2 is YFSETQ in the germline V gene. This CDR3 has 12 residues. CDR3 sequence reads: CASSFQGGAQYF. The CDR3 coding sequence is TGCGCCAGCAGCTTTCAGGGGGGCGCGCAGTACTTC.

In this sample, this clonotype turned up a few times. The V call is TRBV29-1, the J call TRBJ1-4; 9 positions agree with TRBD1. In germline, CDR1 is SQVTM, CDR2 ANQGSEA. The CDR3 totals 14 residues. J was trimmed by 8 bases and V by 2 bases; bases with no gene match: 6. CDR3 residues: CSVESRQGGEKLFF. CDR3 in DNA: TGCAGCGTTGAATCCCGACAGGGGGGCGAAAAACTGTTTTTT.

This clonotype was seen at least ten times. Written as DNA, the CDR3 is TGTGCCAGCAGCCAGAGCGGGGGGGCTGATACGCAGTATTTT. Translation gives CASSQSGGADTQYF. The chain uses TRBV4-2 and TRBJ2-3, with 10 nucleotides matching TRBD2. The CDR3 is made up of 14 amino acids. V trimming: 3 bases; J trimming: 6 bases; junction bases outside the gene matches: 3. Germline-derived CDR1 and CDR2 are LGHNA and YNFKEQ.

The V and J genes are TRBV4-3 and TRBJ1-1; D is unclear. CDR3 size: 16 residues. CDR1 LGHNA and CDR2 YSLEER come from the germline V gene. Trimming took off 1 base at V and 6 bases at J, with 18 bases between the two ends. The CDR3 here is CASSQGNSILIAEAFF. CDR3 bases: TGCGCCAGCAGCCAAGGTAACAGCATTCTGATCGCTGAAGCTTTCTTT.

For this clonotype: An end of the junction differs from the germline gene, which may be a read error. This chain joins TRBV28 and TRBJ1-4; D unclear. The CDR3 consists of 14 residues. The V gene's germline CDR1 is MDHEN and CDR2 SYDVKM. This CDR3 reads CAGSPRALNEKLFF. The CDR3, as DNA: TGTGCCGGCAGTCCCCGGGCCCTTAATGAAAAACTGTTTTTT.

This clonotype appeared many times. The V gene is TRBV29-1, the J gene TRBJ1-2, with D possibly TRBD1 on 6 matching bases. From germline, CDR1 is SQVTM and CDR2 ANQGSEA. The length of the CDR3 is 16 residues. With 5 bases removed from V and 4 bases from J, the gap between germline ends came to 23 bases. CDR3 residues: CSVLDFRGPGPYGYTF. Here the CDR3 DNA reads TGCAGCGTTCTGGACTTCAGGGGTCCCGGGCCCTATGGCTACACCTTC.

The sample holds many counts of this clonotype. This rearrangement joins TRBV27 to TRBJ1-1; 8 nucleotides align to TRBD1. The V and J ends lost 6 bases and 8 bases, in that order; junction bases with no gene match: 5. From germline, CDR1 is MNHEY and CDR2 SMNVEV (reference sequence). The CDR3 has 12 amino acids. The CDR3 DNA reads TGTGCCAGCAGGCAGGGGGCTGGGGAAGCTTTCTTT. Amino acids: CASRQGAGEAFF.

Comments on this clonotype: One end of the junction does not line up with germline, which may come from a read error. The chain carries TRBV20-1 and TRBJ1-4, with 7 bases identical to TRBD1. Germline-derived CDR1 and CDR2 are DFQATT and SNEGSKA (reference sequence). This CDR3 has 14 residues. The CDR3 nucleotides are TGCAGTGCTAGAGGACAGGGTAAAAGTGAAAAACGGTTTTTT. Translation gives CSARGQGKSEKRFF.

This clonotype appeared a few times. The V and J genes are TRBV9 and TRBJ2-1, with D perhaps matching TRBD1 (6 bases). CDR3 length: 15 residues. Between the trimmed V and J ends, which lost 3 bases and 0 bases, there was a span of 10 bases. The germline V gene encodes CDR1 SGDLS and CDR2 YYNGEE. CDR3 residues: CASSEDSGSYNEQFF. In DNA, the CDR3 is TGTGCCAGCAGCGAGGACAGCGGCTCCTACAATGAGCAGTTCTTC.

This clonotype was observed at least ten times. The V call is TRBV6-2 or TRBV6-3, the J call TRBJ2-1; a weak D match, TRBD2 (6 bases). The CDR3 loop spans 12 amino acids. V lost 6 bases to trimming and J lost 6 bases, with 9 bases between them. Germline assignment: CDR1 MNHEY and CDR2 SVGEGT. CDR3 in amino acids: CASRPGLNEQFF. CDR3 bases: TGTGCCAGCAGACCGGGACTCAATGAGCAGTTCTTC.

This clonotype was counted many times. This rearrangement joins TRBV4-3 to TRBJ1-4; TRBD1 matches 7 bases. Germline V CDR1 and CDR2: LGHNA, YSLEER. CDR3 length: 15 residues. V shed 2 bases and J 7 bases; nucleotides not matched to a gene: 7. CDR3 sequence (DNA): TGCGCCAGCAGCCAACTGACAGGGTGGAGTGAAAAACTGTTTTTT. Translated: CASSQLTGWSEKLFF.

Note on this clonotype: A much larger clone sits a single nucleotide away, making a read error possible. V and J are TRBV3-1 and TRBJ2-1; 9 nucleotides line up with TRBD1. Germline-derived CDR1 and CDR2 are LGHDT and YNNKEL (reference sequence). There are 14 residues in the CDR3. J lost 12 bases, V lost 5 bases, and 11 bases had no gene match. The CDR3 loop reads CASSSPDRGGGQFF. In DNA form, the CDR3 reads TGTGCCAGCAGCTCCCCGGACAGGGGAGGTGGGCAGTTCTTC.

A few counts support this clonotype. This sequence joins TRBV7-9 and TRBJ1-6, with D maybe TRBD1 (5 bases). The germline V gene encodes CDR1 SEHNR and CDR2 FQNEAQ (reference sequence). Trimming left V 5 bases short and J 3 bases short, with 11 bases between. The length of the CDR3 is 15 residues. CDR3 region: CASSPGTHYNSPLHF. As DNA, the CDR3 is TGTGCCAGCAGCCCGGGGACCCACTATAATTCACCCCTCCACTTT.

The V call is TRBV18, the J call TRBJ2-6, with D unresolved. The V end was cut by 6 bases, the J end by 9 bases, with 12 bases between. This CDR3 is 13 amino acids long. Germline V gene data show CDR1 as KGHSH and CDR2 as LQKENI. The CDR3 nucleotides read TGTGCCAGCTCTCGGATCCGTAACAACGTCCTGACTTTC. Translated, it gives CASSRIRNNVLTF.

This chain links TRBV6-4 with TRBJ1-2; D is unclear. There are 13 residues in the CDR3. Germline CDR1 and CDR2: MRHNA and SNTAGT. The ends were cut back, 3 bases at V and 4 bases at J, with 9 bases in the middle. The CDR3 region is CASSELAGYGYTF. The CDR3 DNA is TGTGCCAGCAGTGAGCTCGCTGGCTATGGCTACACCTTC.